The 24 T cell receptor beta chains presented below share a single source sample, sequenced in a study of T-cell reconstitution after alpha-beta-depleted transplantation in children. As it was prepared, the TCRbeta library received unique molecular identifiers. TCRdb independently ran MiXCR on the PCR reads; one entry per CDR3 protein. The sample yields around 360,000 distinct CDR3 sequences, approximately 10% seen once. Sequencing was performed on PBMCs from the stem cell graft donor, taken from the stem cell graft. The origin of the receptors is a human donor who donated a stem cell graft to a child with acute lymphoblastic leukemia.

This clonotype was counted between two and nine times. The gene calls are TRBV4-3 and TRBJ2-7; D is ambiguous. This CDR3 has 11 residues. The V gene lost 1 base and the J gene lost 5 bases, with 3 bases spanning the gap. The germline V gene encodes CDR1 LGHNA and CDR2 YSLEER. This CDR3 is CASSQGDEQYF. The DNA of the CDR3 is TGCGCCAGCAGCCAAGGGGACGAGCAGTACTTC.

This clonotype was counted between two and nine times. The J gene is TRBJ1-6, the V gene TRBV27; 10 bases map to TRBD1. Losses at the gene ends were 5 bases for V and 12 bases for J; bases not matched to a gene: 10. The germline CDR1 and CDR2 sequences are MNHEY and SMNVEV (reference sequence). This CDR3 is 15 amino acids long. CDR3 sequence: CASSPLTGGALPLHF. The CDR3 nucleotides are TGTGCCAGCAGTCCCCTGACAGGGGGCGCGTTACCCCTCCACTTT.

This clonotype was counted only a few times. This chain joins TRBV29-1 and TRBJ1-2; D remains ambiguous. The germline V gene has CDR1 SQVTM and CDR2 ANQGSEA. Trimming left V 7 bases short and J 7 bases short, with 16 bases between. CDR3 length: 12 amino acids. In nucleotides, the CDR3 is TGCAGCGCCGTCGGGTTCGGCAGTGGCTACACCTTC. It translates to CSAVGFGSGYTF.

The sample holds many counts of this clonotype. V gene TRBV20-1 combines with J gene TRBJ2-7, with D perhaps TRBD1 (6 bases). Germline V lookup: CDR1 DFQATT, CDR2 SNEGSKA (reference sequence). Trimming shortened V by 3 bases and J by 4 bases, and 13 bases separated the two germline ends. This CDR3 is 13 amino acids long. The CDR3 region is CSARGAREYEQYF. Written as DNA, the CDR3 is TGCAGTGCTAGGGGGGCCAGGGAATACGAGCAGTACTTC.

The chain couples TRBV20-1 to TRBJ2-1, with 10 positions matching TRBD2. The CDR3 loop spans 14 amino acids. Germline assignment: CDR1 DFQATT and CDR2 SNEGSKA (reference sequence). V gave up 6 bases and J gave up 3 bases; unmatched junction bases: 5. The CDR3 loop reads CSAATSGDYNEQFF. CDR3 nucleotide sequence: TGCAGTGCAGCAACTAGCGGGGACTACAATGAGCAGTTCTTC.

The V and J genes are TRBV4-1 and TRBJ1-1; D might be TRBD1 (6 bases). Per germline, CDR1 MGHRA and CDR2 YSYEKL. There are 15 residues in the CDR3. Trimming cost V 0 bases and J 3 bases, with 11 bases left between them. CDR3 nucleotides: TGCGCCAGCAGCCAAGAGGACAGCAGGGACACTGAAGCTTTCTTT. Translating it yields CASSQEDSRDTEAFF.

The chain joins TRBV4-3 to TRBJ2-3; D gene uncertain. There are 14 residues in the CDR3. Trimming stripped 0 bases from V and 2 bases from J, with 6 bases between. Per the germline V gene, CDR1 is LGHNA and CDR2 is YSLEER. CDR3 residues: CASSQDGYTDTQYF. Here the CDR3 DNA reads TGCGCCAGCAGCCAAGATGGATACACAGATACGCAGTATTTT.

This clonotype was seen a few times. CDR3 DNA: TGCGCCAGCAGCCTGACAGGGACTCAGATGAACACTGAAGCTTTCTTT. Amino acids: CASSLTGTQMNTEAFF. This sequence joins TRBV5-1 and TRBJ1-1, with 7 positions matching TRBD1. The CDR3 is 16 amino acids. V gave up 4 bases and J gave up 0 bases; unmatched junction bases: 9. Germline V gives CDR1 SGHRS, CDR2 YFSETQ.

The chain employs TRBV4-3 and TRBJ2-6; D may be TRBD1 (6 bases). V was trimmed by 5 bases and J by 0 bases, leaving 14 bases between them. This CDR3 is 17 amino acids long. Per germline, CDR1 LGHNA and CDR2 YSLEER. CDR3 DNA: TGCGCCAGCAGCGTGGACAGAGCTTCCTCTGGGGCCAACGTCCTGACTTTC. It specifies CASSVDRASSGANVLTF.

The chain employs TRBV5-4 and TRBJ2-1; either TRBD1 or TRBD2 may supply D (5 bases each). CDR3 size: 15 residues. The V end lost 6 bases, the J end lost 8 bases, and 21 bases lay between the germline ends. The germline gives CDR1 SGHNT, CDR2 YYREEE (reference sequence). CDR3 protein: CASTPRGEGYDEQFF. In DNA, the CDR3 is TGTGCCAGCACCCCAAGGGGAGAGGGGTACGATGAGCAGTTCTTC.

J is TRBJ2-7 and V is TRBV19, with TRBD1 matching 10 bases. CDR3 length equals 16 residues. In germline, CDR1 is LNHDA, CDR2 SQIVND (reference sequence). V dropped 5 bases and J dropped 2; count of bases not matched to a gene: 9. The CDR3 DNA sequence: TGTGCCAGTAGTGACAACCCGGGACAGGGGACCTACGAGCAGTACTTC. Translation gives CASSDNPGQGTYEQYF.

In its sample, this clonotype was seen many times. This sequence joins TRBV5-1 and TRBJ1-1; a possible D gene is TRBD1 (5 bases). In germline, CDR1 is SGHRS, CDR2 YFSETQ. The V and J ends lost 4 bases and 1 base respectively, with 11 bases between them. The CDR3 is 14 residues long. The CDR3 DNA is TGCGCCAGCAGCACGGACGGGACGAACACTGAAGCTTTCTTT. Protein sequence: CASSTDGTNTEAFF.

This clonotype was seen at least ten times. The rearrangement links TRBV6-2 or TRBV6-3 to TRBJ2-2, with 8 positions matching TRBD2. The junction had 3 bases not matched to a gene; V was cut back by 6 bases and J by 3 bases. Germline V gene data show CDR1 as MNHEY and CDR2 as SVGEGT. The CDR3 is 14 amino acids. In DNA, the CDR3 is TGTGCCAGCAGATCGGGAGGGGACACCGGGGAGCTGTTTTTT. It translates to CASRSGGDTGELFF.

The chain is built from TRBV7-9 and TRBJ2-7, with 8 bases identical to TRBD2. CDR1 SEHNR and CDR2 FQNEAQ come from the germline V gene (reference sequence). Germline trimming cut 5 bases from V and 3 bases from J; bases unmatched to any gene: 3. The CDR3 is 13 residues long. The CDR3 is CASSMLAGYEQYF. The CDR3 DNA follows: TGTGCCAGCAGCATGCTAGCGGGCTACGAGCAGTACTTC.

This chain joins TRBV6-1 and TRBJ2-1; TRBD2 matches 11 bases. CDR1 MNHNS and CDR2 SASEGT come from the germline V gene. CDR3 length: 18 residues. J gave up 8 bases and V 2 bases, and 14 bases lay outside the gene matches. The DNA for the CDR3 is TGTGCCAGCAGTGAATTATATAGCGGGAGGGCCTTATCCGATGAGCAGTTCTTC. This codes for CASSELYSGRALSDEQFF.

This clonotype was observed a handful of times. This sequence joins TRBV12-3 or TRBV12-4 and TRBJ2-7; the match to TRBD2 covers 9 bases. Trimming removed 6 bases from V and 7 bases from J; junction bases left unmatched: 10. CDR3 length equals 14 residues. The CDR3 region is CASSLRRLAGEQYF. The CDR3 bases are TGTGCCAGCAGCCTGAGGCGTCTAGCGGGGGAGCAGTACTTC.

Many counts were recorded for this clonotype. The chain links TRBV12-3 or TRBV12-4 to TRBJ2-3, with TRBD1 identical over 8 bases. V was clipped by 5 bases and J by 5 bases; unmatched bases: 6. CDR3 size: 14 residues. In nucleotides, the CDR3 is TGTGCCAGCAGTGGGGACAGGAGGGGAGATACGCAGTATTTT. Amino acids: CASSGDRRGDTQYF.

The V gene is TRBV29-1, the J gene TRBJ2-1; D remains ambiguous. Germline V gene lookup returns CDR1 SQVTM and CDR2 ANQGSEA. V was cut by 4 bases and J by 5 bases, with 12 bases left in between. The CDR3 is 13 residues long. The CDR3 protein is CSVAGWVDNEQFF. Written as DNA, the CDR3 is TGCAGCGTTGCCGGGTGGGTAGACAATGAGCAGTTCTTC.

This clonotype has a handful of counts. The chain has TRBV15 and TRBJ1-2; D call uncertain. V was pared by 2 bases and J by 0 bases, with 4 bases between. This CDR3 spans 13 amino acids. Germline-derived CDR1 and CDR2 are LNHNV and YYDKDF (reference sequence). The CDR3 sequence: CATSRPANYGYTF. The CDR3 DNA follows: TGTGCCACCAGCAGACCAGCTAACTATGGCTACACCTTC.

There are many counts of this clonotype. The chain recombines TRBV18 with TRBJ2-1, with TRBD2 identical over 7 bases. The length of the CDR3 is 14 residues. Germline V gene data show CDR1 as KGHSH and CDR2 as LQKENI. After removal of 2 bases from V and 7 bases from J, the junction contained 5 bases not matched to a gene. As DNA, the CDR3 is TGTGCCAGCTCACCATGGAGCGGGGAGAATGAGCAGTTCTTC. Its translation is CASSPWSGENEQFF.

This clonotype appeared a few times. This chain links TRBV12-3 or TRBV12-4 with TRBJ2-7, with D unresolved. The CDR3 spans 11 residues. Trimming left V 6 bases short and J 4 bases short, with 7 bases between. In DNA, the CDR3 is TGTGCCAGCAGCAACCAATACGAGCAGTACTTC. It encodes CASSNQYEQYF.

The chain recombines TRBV20-1 with TRBJ2-5; 9 positions match TRBD2. With V trimmed by 0 bases and J by 0 bases, 5 bases remained unmatched. Germline V CDR1 and CDR2: DFQATT, SNEGSKA (reference sequence). The CDR3 is 16 amino acids. CDR3 coding DNA: TGCAGTGCTAGAGATTTGACTAGCGGCTACCAAGAGACCCAGTACTTC. Amino acids: CSARDLTSGYQETQYF.

This clonotype has only a few counts. The rearrangement links TRBV5-1 to TRBJ2-1, with 10 positions matching TRBD2. The V and J ends lost 4 bases and 7 bases, in that order; junction bases with no gene match: 14. The germline CDR1 and CDR2 sequences are SGHRS and YFSETQ. The CDR3 spans 17 residues. The CDR3: CASSPPRRLAGENEQFF. DNA of the CDR3: TGCGCCAGCAGCCCCCCGAGGCGGCTAGCGGGAGAGAATGAGCAGTTCTTC.

In this sample, this clonotype turned up a few times. This rearrangement joins TRBV7-2 to TRBJ2-3; a possible D gene is TRBD2 (6 bases). The V and J ends lost 2 bases and 9 bases respectively, with 21 bases between them. There are 16 residues in the CDR3. Per germline, CDR1 SGHTA and CDR2 FQGNSA. CDR3 sequence: CASSLNAGTSASTQYF. The CDR3 coding sequence is TGTGCCAGCAGCTTAAACGCCGGGACTTCAGCTTCGACGCAGTATTTT.